This note documents a single T cell receptor (beta chain) sequence. The source of the sample is a study of CD8+ T cells in alopecia areata. Researchers gathered lesional scalp punch biopsies and peripheral blood from patients with alopecia areata. RNA was isolated and reverse transcribed to cDNA, the sequencing template. Clones were read by immunoSEQ multiplex PCR, and TCRdb kept only the in-frame ones, dropping some. Counted here are 200,000 to 250,000 clones, around two thirds occurring once; the ten biggest clones make up approximately 1.2%. The CDR3 has 14 amino acids. The germline V gene has CDR1 SGDLS and CDR2 YYNGEE. Trimming shortened V by 0 bases and J by 10 bases, and 15 bases separated the two germline ends.

The sequence was collected from a human donor with alopecia areata. Sequencing was performed on CD4+ T cells sorted from blood, taken at week 0. V gene TRBV9 combines with J gene TRBJ2-3; possibly TRBD2 for D (6 bases). CDR3 bases: TGTGCCAGCAGCGTAGAATGGAGGGCCCTTGCGCAGTATTTT. Protein sequence: CASSVEWRALAQYF.